The 5 T cell receptor beta chains listed next were all sequenced from one sample in a study of molecular identifiers for immune sequencing clone quantification. TCRdb ran MiXCR on the PCR reads and lists one entry per CDR3 protein. The sample lists nearly 650,000 distinct CDR3 sequences; 25% were seen once. The material sequenced was naive CD8+ T cells from blood, with Jurkat cell RNA spiked in. Subset here: FACS-sorted CD8+CD4-CCR7+CD45RA+ naive T cells. The receptors here all came from a human donor in good health. Some libraries in this study had Jurkat cell RNA spiked in.

As regards this clonotype: A much larger clone differs from this one at a single base, so this may be a read error. The rearrangement links TRBV4-3 to TRBJ1-2, with unresolved D. Germline lookup yields CDR1 LGHNA and CDR2 YSLEER. The CDR3 has 15 residues. CDR3 sequence (DNA): TGCGCCAGCAGCCAAGAATACGTCGCTAACTATGGCTGCACCTTC. This codes for CASSQEYVANYGCTF.

The chain is built from TRBV6-5 and TRBJ2-7; 11 bases match TRBD1. The trim removed 9 bases at V and 2 bases at J, leaving 6 bases unmatched. This CDR3 is 14 amino acids long. Germline CDR1 is MNHEY and CDR2 is SVGAGI. This CDR3 is CASKPGQGAYEQYF. CDR3 coding DNA: TGTGCCAGTAAACCGGGACAGGGGGCCTACGAGCAGTACTTC.

This clonotype has a handful of counts. The genes are TRBV28 and TRBJ2-7, with unresolved D. Trimming left V 3 bases short and J 2 bases short, with 11 bases between. Per germline, CDR1 MDHEN and CDR2 SYDVKM. The CDR3 totals 14 residues. CDR3 loop: CASSFSGSAYEQYF. In DNA form, the CDR3 reads TGTGCCAGCAGTTTTTCGGGCAGTGCCTACGAGCAGTACTTC.

This clonotype has just a few counts. The chain uses TRBV30 and TRBJ1-1; D is unclear. Looked up from germline, CDR1 is GTSNPN and CDR2 is SVGIG (reference sequence). V dropped 1 base and J dropped 1 base, with 7 bases sitting between them. There are 13 residues in the CDR3. DNA of the CDR3: TGTGCCTGGAGTGCCCCAGGGAACACTGAAGCTTTCTTT. The encoded protein is CAWSAPGNTEAFF.

In regard to this clonotype: The junction departs from germline at one end; a sequencing error may be responsible. The genes are TRBV7-2 and TRBJ2-1; TRBD2 is a possible D gene (5 bases). The CDR3 spans 16 residues. The germline gives CDR1 SGHTA, CDR2 FQGNSA. CDR3: CASRLERMSSYNEQFF. For the CDR3, the DNA is TGTGCCAGCCGCTTAGAGCGGATGAGCTCCTACAATGAGCAGTTCTTC. Together with reference TRBV7-2 and TRBJ2-1, the CDR3 gives the full variable domain: GAGVSQSPSNKVTEKGKDVELRCDPISGHTALYWYRQSLGQGLEFLIYFQGNSAPDKSGLPSDRFSAERTGGSVSTLTIQRTQQEDSAVYLCASRLERMSSYNEQFFGPGTRLTVL.